The source of this T cell receptor (beta chain) is a study of blood T cell repertoires in COVID-19. Study background: Spain, Italy and the United States supplied samples that represented acute and convalescent COVID-19. T cells, B-cell-depleted T cells, or PBMCs provided the cDNA or gDNA that served as material.

Per the germline V gene, CDR1 is SGHTS and CDR2 is YDEGEE. There are 12 residues in the CDR3. V gave up 1 base and J gave up 7 bases, with 5 bases separating them. In the authors' workflow: Reference gene primer amplification yielded estimated nucleated cell counts. Sequenced by immunoSEQ multiplex PCR; TCRdb stores in-frame clones only, minus some. V, J and clone size derive from that table, while D and trimming were established from the DNA sequence. In the table there are 240,000 or so clones, around four fifths of which are singletons. The sequence was obtained from a young man who had recovered from COVID-19. The source material was peripheral blood. This sequence joins TRBV5-8 and TRBJ1-4; D is unresolved. DNA of the CDR3: TGTGCCAGCAGCTTGAACGGTGAAAAACTGTTTTTT. Translating it yields CASSLNGEKLFF.